This T cell receptor (beta chain) came from a study of PD-1 blockade in classical Hodgkin lymphoma. Study-level points and caveats: The diversity seen at baseline in complete responders resembled that of newly diagnosed patients. TCR diversity in CD4+, not CD8+, cells rose significantly by C4D1.

On this clone: What it binds is not known.

Measured with immunoSEQ multiplex PCR; TCRdb has only the in-frame clones, and not every one. The sample contains around 23,000 clones, approximately 88% of which appear only once. This CDR3 is built from 12 residues. CDR1 is SQVTM and CDR2 is ANQGSEA in the germline V gene. With 4 bases removed from V and 6 bases from J, the gap between germline ends came to 13 bases. The time point denotes: cycle 4 day 1 (C4D1), after less than 7 weeks of nivolumab. Patients all relapsed after autologous stem cell transplantation, and there was variation in brentuximab vedotin exposure. Best outcomes ranged across complete response, partial response and progressive disease.

Source: peripheral blood mononuclear cells (PBMCs), taken before the fourth cycle of nivolumab. The chain links TRBV29-1 to TRBJ2-7, with D perhaps TRBD2 (6 bases). The TCR sequence derives from a human donor with classical Hodgkin lymphoma. The CDR3 DNA sequence: TGCAGCGTTGTGCGGGGCAGGTTCGAGCAGTACTTC. This encodes CSVVRGRFEQYF.